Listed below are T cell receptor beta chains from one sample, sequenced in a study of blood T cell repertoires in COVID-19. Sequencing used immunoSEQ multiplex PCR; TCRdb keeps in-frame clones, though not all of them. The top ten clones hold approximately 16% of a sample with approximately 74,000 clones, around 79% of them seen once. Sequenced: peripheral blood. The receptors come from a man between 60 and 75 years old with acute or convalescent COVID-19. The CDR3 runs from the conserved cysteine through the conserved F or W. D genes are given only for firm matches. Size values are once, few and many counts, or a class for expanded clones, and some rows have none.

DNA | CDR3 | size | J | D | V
TGTGCCAGCAGCTTAGCGGCGGGGAACACTGAAGCTTTCTTT | CASSLAAGNTEAFF | NA | TRBJ1-1 | NA | TRBV7-9
TGTGCCAGCACGCGGGGAGTTACCACTGAAGCTTTCTTT | CASTRGVTTEAFF | NA | TRBJ1-1 | NA | TRBV7-2
TGCGCCAGCAGCCAAGAGTCAGGGGCCAACTATGGCTACACCTTC | CASSQESGANYGYTF | NA | TRBJ1-2 | NA | TRBV4-1
TGCAGCGTTGAGGGGGGGGAGGAGACCCAGTACTTC | CSVEGGEETQYF | NA | TRBJ2-5 | TRBD2 | TRBV29-1
TGTGCCAGCAGTTCCGTCTACGAGCAGTACTTC | CASSSVYEQYF | NA | TRBJ2-7 | NA | TRBV6-5
TGTGCCAGCAGTAGGGGGGGCCTGTCTGGAAACACCATATATTTT | CASSRGGLSGNTIYF | NA | TRBJ1-3 | NA | TRBV9
TGCGCCAGCAGCCAAAATACAGGGTTAAAGGAAAAACTGTTTTTT | CASSQNTGLKEKLFF | NA | TRBJ1-4 | NA | TRBV4-1
TGTGCCAGCCCCAAGGGGGCTAGGAACACTGAAGCTTTCTTT | CASPKGARNTEAFF | NA | TRBJ1-1 | TRBD1 | TRBV6-5
TGTGCCAGCAGCTTAACCTCGGCGGTGAGCACAGATACGCAGTATTTT | CASSLTSAVSTDTQYF | NA | TRBJ2-3 | NA | TRBV7-2
TGTGCCAGTAGTACGACCAACAGGGTTGAAGGCTATGGCTACACCTTC | CASSTTNRVEGYGYTF | NA | TRBJ1-2 | NA | TRBV19
TGTGCCAGCAGCTTGTCAGGGCTTGCCTACAATGAGCAGTTCTTC | CASSLSGLAYNEQFF | NA | TRBJ2-1 | NA | TRBV5-5
TGTGCCAGCAGTGGGGCCTCGACAGGCCGGAACACTGAAGCTTTCTTT | CASSGASTGRNTEAFF | NA | TRBJ1-1 | NA | TRBV28
TGCGCCAGCAGCCAAGAGGGTCCGTGGGGGGTGTGGAGGGCCAATGAGCAGTTCTTC | CASSQEGPWGVWRANEQFF | NA | TRBJ2-1 | NA | TRBV4-1
TGCGCCAGCAGCCTAATGGGACTAGCGGGGGGCCTGAACACCGGGGAGCTGTTTTTT | CASSLMGLAGGLNTGELFF | few | TRBJ2-2 | TRBD2 | TRBV5-1
TGTGCCAGCAGCAAGGACAGGATTTACTATGGCTACACCTTC | CASSKDRIYYGYTF | NA | TRBJ1-2 | TRBD1 | TRBV5-4
TGTGCCAGCAGCCATGATAGTAGTAGCGGGGGCCCCTGGGAGACCCAGTACTTC | CASSHDSSSGGPWETQYF | few | TRBJ2-5 | TRBD2 | TRBV4-2
TGCGCCAGCAGCTTAGACCCAGGGGCCGGCTATGGCTACACCTTC | CASSLDPGAGYGYTF | NA | TRBJ1-2 | NA | TRBV5-1
TGCAGCGTTGAAGAGGCGAGGACAGTCATGAACACTGAAGCTTTCTTT | CSVEEARTVMNTEAFF | NA | TRBJ1-1 | NA | TRBV29-1